This TCR beta chain was profiled in a study of cytomegalovirus exposure and HLA in healthy donors. General observations from the study: High specificity and sensitivity for cytomegalovirus status were reported for the classifier. At a 0.05 false discovery rate, a later analysis found 18,000 or so TCR beta sequences to be associated with HLA alleles.

This clone is a singleton in its sample. Antigen unknown. Germline assignment: CDR1 SEHNR and CDR2 FQNEAQ (reference sequence). V was pared by 5 bases and J by 2 bases, with 6 bases of the junction left unmatched. The length of the CDR3 is 15 residues. Amplification used 60 Vbeta primers and 13 Jbeta primers. The method was immunoSEQ multiplex PCR; TCRdb's version includes in-frame clones alone and lacks a portion of them. Among some 110,000 clones, over 60% were seen once, and the ten largest hold around 5.8%. The origin of this receptor is a woman in her forties or fifties in good health and CMV-seropositive. The chain recombines TRBV7-9 with TRBJ1-2, with 9 bases fitting TRBD1. Sequenced: PBMCs. CDR3 residues: CASSVPDRGNYGYTF. CDR3 sequence (DNA): TGTGCCAGCAGCGTTCCGGACAGGGGAAACTATGGCTACACCTTC. Complete variable domain (other parts from reference TRBV7-9 and TRBJ1-2): DTGVSQNPRHKITKRGQNVTFRCDPISEHNRLYWYRQTLGQGPEFLTYFQNEAQLEKSRLLSDRFSAERPKGSFSTLEIQRTEQGDSAMYLCASSVPDRGNYGYTFGSGTRLTVV.